These T cell receptor beta chains were read from a single sample in a study of cytomegalovirus exposure and HLA in healthy donors. Assay used: immunoSEQ multiplex PCR; TCRdb lists only in-frame clones, some missing. The sample lists roughly 150,000 clones, over 85% seen once, with 4% to 5% in the top ten. Material: PBMCs. The receptors derive from a man aged 18 to 30 in good health and CMV-seropositive. Both conserved end residues are part of each CDR3. Fields, in order: D gene, V gene, clone size, J gene, CDR3 DNA, CDR3 protein. D genes are given only for firm matches. Only part of the rows carry a size: once, few, many, or a class if the clone is expanded.

TRBD1	TRBV10-2	NA	TRBJ2-7	TGCGCCAGCAGGAGGGGGACAGCGTACGAGCAGTACTTC	CASRRGTAYEQYF
TRBD2	TRBV27	NA	TRBJ2-1	TGTGCCAGCAGTCCAATCGGCGGGAGGGCCTGGAATGAGCAGTTCTTC	CASSPIGGRAWNEQFF
NA	TRBV19	NA	TRBJ2-1	TGTGCCAGTAGTATAATCGGTAGCGGAGCTTACAATGAGCAGTTCTTC	CASSIIGSGAYNEQFF
TRBD1	TRBV2	NA	TRBJ2-7	TGTGCCAGCAGCCAGGAGGGACAGGGCTACGAGCAGTACTTC	CASSQEGQGYEQYF
TRBD1	TRBV27	NA	TRBJ2-5	TGTGCCAGCAGTTCGACAGGGGCTCGAGAGACCCAGTACTTC	CASSSTGARETQYF
TRBD1	TRBV11-2	NA	TRBJ2-1	TGTGCCAGCAGCTTAGGACAGGGAGATATCAATGAGCAGTTCTTC	CASSLGQGDINEQFF
TRBD1	TRBV6-1	few	TRBJ2-7	TGTGCCAGCAGGGAGACAGGGATCTCCTACGAGCAGTACTTC	CASRETGISYEQYF
TRBD1	TRBV7-9	NA	TRBJ1-4	TGTGCCAGCAGCTTAAAACAGGGGGCTAATGAAAAACTGTTTTTT	CASSLKQGANEKLFF
NA	TRBV11-1	NA	TRBJ2-7	TGTGCCAGCAGCTTACTTTCCGGAGGAACAGGGATCGAGCAGTACTTC	CASSLLSGGTGIEQYF
NA	TRBV6-6	NA	TRBJ1-1	TGTGCCAGCAGTTACACGAGCACAGGGGAAGCTTTCTTT	CASSYTSTGEAFF
NA	TRBV9	many	TRBJ2-2	TGTGCCAGCAGCGAGTTCGGGATGGCCGGGGAGCTGTTTTTT	CASSEFGMAGELFF
NA	TRBV20-1	NA	TRBJ2-7	TGCAGTGCCCTGGGGGGAACCGAGCAGTACTTC	CSALGGTEQYF
NA	TRBV13	NA	TRBJ2-3	TGTGCCAGCAGCTTCACAACTATACAACCGGGACAAGCCTTAACAGATACGCAGTATTTT	CASSFTTIQPGQALTDTQYF
TRBD1	TRBV11-2	NA	TRBJ2-1	TGTGCCAGCAGCTTGACAGGGGCGCTGGAGTTCTTC	CASSLTGALEFF
TRBD1	TRBV2	NA	TRBJ2-1	TGTGCCAGCAGGACCACCGGGACAGGGTACAATGAGCAGTTCTTC	CASRTTGTGYNEQFF
NA	TRBV18	NA	TRBJ2-1	TGTGCCAGCTCACCACCGGCAGGGGCTAGTTCCTACAATGAGCAGTTCTTC	CASSPPAGASSYNEQFF
NA	TRBV9	NA	TRBJ1-2	TGTGCCAGCAGCGTCGGTACAGGGCTCTATGGCTACACCTTC	CASSVGTGLYGYTF
NA	TRBV30	NA	TRBJ2-7	TGTGCCTGGACTCCGGAGGGCAGGGATACCCTACGCGAGTACTTC	CAWTPEGRDTLREYF
NA	TRBV23-1	NA	TRBJ2-7	TGCGCCAGCAGTCATATCCGATACAGGAGCTCCTACGAGCAGTACTTC	CASSHIRYRSSYEQYF
TRBD2	TRBV5-6	few	TRBJ2-7	TGTGCCAGCAGCTTGACTGGGACTAGCTCGCACGAGCAGTACTTC	CASSLTGTSSHEQYF
TRBD1	TRBV5-6	NA	TRBJ1-3	TGTGCCAGCAGCTTGGGGGACAGGGCGAACATATATTTT	CASSLGDRANIYF
TRBD1	TRBV10-3	NA	TRBJ2-7	TGTGCCATCAGTCGGGACAGGGGCTACGAGCAGTACTTC	CAISRDRGYEQYF
TRBD1	TRBV14	NA	TRBJ1-1	TGTGCCAGCGGGGACAGGCGGAACACTGAAGCTTTCTTT	CASGDRRNTEAFF
TRBD2	TRBV7-9	NA	TRBJ2-1	TGTGCCAGCAGCATCCTAGCGGGACTCTACAATGAGCAGTTCTTC	CASSILAGLYNEQFF
NA	TRBV7-9	few	TRBJ2-5	TGTGCCAGCAGTTACAAGGGCCCGGGAGCGGAGACCCAGTACTTC	CASSYKGPGAETQYF
TRBD1	TRBV2	NA	TRBJ2-5	TGTGCCAGCAGCCCGGGACAGGGTTGGTTAGAGACCCAGTACTTC	CASSPGQGWLETQYF
TRBD1	TRBV15	NA	TRBJ2-7	TGTGCCACCAGCAGAGATTTGACAGGGGGGCTTTACGAGCAGTACTTC	CATSRDLTGGLYEQYF
TRBD2	TRBV5-5	few	TRBJ2-1	TGTGCCAGCAGTTGGGACTACTATGAGCAGTTCTTC	CASSWDYYEQFF
TRBD1	TRBV7-9	NA	TRBJ1-2	TGTGCCAGCAGTTACGACAGGGGGCTTTTTGGCTACACCTTC	CASSYDRGLFGYTF
TRBD1	TRBV10-3	NA	TRBJ2-3	TGTGCCATCAGACGGACAGGGTCTAGCACAGATACGCAGTATTTT	CAIRRTGSSTDTQYF
NA	TRBV5-4	NA	TRBJ2-5	TGTGCCAGCAGCCCCCCTGGAGGGTGGGAGACCCAGTACTTC	CASSPPGGWETQYF
TRBD2	TRBV28	NA	TRBJ2-7	TGTGCCAGCAGTAACCGACTAGCTCAATACGAGCAGTACTTC	CASSNRLAQYEQYF
NA	TRBV6-6	NA	TRBJ2-3	TGTGCCAGCAGTTCTAGTTTTGATACGCAGTATTTT	CASSSSFDTQYF
NA	TRBV28	NA	TRBJ2-2	TGTGCCAGCAGTATACAGGGGGACTACGGCGGGGAGCTGTTTTTT	CASSIQGDYGGELFF
TRBD2	TRBV2	NA	TRBJ2-7	TGTGCCAGCAGTGGGTTTGCGGGAGGCACGTACGAGCAGTACTTC	CASSGFAGGTYEQYF
TRBD2	TRBV14	NA	TRBJ2-1	TGTGCCAGCAGCCAAGCTTGGTCTAGCGGGGTCCTCTCCTACAATGAGCAGTTCTTC	CASSQAWSSGVLSYNEQFF
TRBD1	TRBV19	NA	TRBJ1-2	TGTGCCAGTAGTATACAGGGGGCGGCTAACTATGGCTACACCTTC	CASSIQGAANYGYTF
TRBD1	TRBV28	once	TRBJ1-5	TGTGCCAGCAGTTTGGTAACAGGGGGCAATCAGCCCCAGCATTTT	CASSLVTGGNQPQHF
NA	TRBV6-1	few	TRBJ1-5	TGTGCCAGCAGTGAATTCCCTCCTCAGCCCCAGCATTTT	CASSEFPPQPQHF
NA	TRBV7-8	NA	TRBJ2-3	TGTGCCAGCAGTTGGGACACCTCAAGCACAGATACGCAGTATTTT	CASSWDTSSTDTQYF
NA	TRBV27	once	TRBJ1-2	TGTGCCAGCAGGACAGTCTCTAGCTATGGCTACACCTTC	CASRTVSSYGYTF
NA	TRBV28	NA	TRBJ2-5	TGTGCCAGCAGCCCCGCCCAAACAGGATACCAAGAGACCCAGTACTTC	CASSPAQTGYQETQYF
NA	TRBV2	NA	TRBJ2-3	TGTGCCAGCAGGCTAGACAGGCAGTATTTT	CASRLDRQYF
NA	TRBV6-5	NA	TRBJ1-4	TGTGCCAGCAGTCGACGACAGGCTTTTAATGAAAAACTGTTTTTT	CASSRRQAFNEKLFF